This T cell receptor (beta chain) was profiled in a study of neurological immune-mediated disorders. One entry per CDR3 protein, called by TCRdb with MiXCR from the 5' RACE reads. Of roughly 76,000 distinct CDR3 sequences listed, 2.5% to 4% are singletons. This clonotype was seen repeatedly, ten times or more. The germline V gene has CDR1 SGHNT and CDR2 YENEEA. This CDR3 region has 16 residues. The ends were cut back, 4 bases at V and 5 bases at J, with 18 bases in the middle. This TCR was recovered from a woman between 45 and 60 years old with multiple sclerosis. The sequenced sample consisted of PBMCs. The chain recombines TRBV11-3 with TRBJ2-1, with D maybe TRBD2 (5 bases). The CDR3 is CASSSDFGPGDNEQFF. The CDR3 coding sequence is TGTGCCAGCAGCTCCGACTTCGGCCCCGGGGACAATGAGCAGTTCTTC.